These T cell receptor beta chains were read from a single sample in a study of cytomegalovirus exposure and HLA in healthy donors. The table came from immunoSEQ multiplex PCR; TCRdb's copy has only in-frame clones and leaves some out. The sample has around 130,000 clones, less than 10% seen once. Sequencing used PBMCs. The receptor set was obtained from a woman aged 40 to 55 in good health and CMV-seropositive. Both conserved end residues are part of each CDR3. D genes are given only for firm matches. Some rows have no size entry. The others give once, few or many, or a class for an expanded clone.

J: TRBJ2-6
size: few
V: TRBV21-1
D: -
DNA: TGTGCCAGCAGCAAAGTGAGGACACAACCATCTGGGGCCAACGTCCTGACTTTC
CDR3: CASSKVRTQPSGANVLTF

J: TRBJ1-5
size: few
V: TRBV5-8
D: -
DNA: TGTGCCAGCAGCTGGGAAGGGAGTAAAGAGCCCCAGCATTTT
CDR3: CASSWEGSKEPQHF

J: TRBJ1-4
size: few
V: TRBV18
D: -
DNA: TGTGCCAGCTCACCACCTGAACGGGTTAATGAAAAACTGTTTTTT
CDR3: CASSPPERVNEKLFF

J: TRBJ2-7
size: -
V: TRBV5-1
D: TRBD1
DNA: TGCGCCAGCAGCTTCGACCGGGACAGGGGGCACTACGAGCAGTACTTC
CDR3: CASSFDRDRGHYEQYF

J: TRBJ1-1
size: -
V: TRBV10-3
D: -
DNA: TGTGCCACCAGGGACTCTCACACTGAAGCTTTCTTT
CDR3: CATRDSHTEAFF

J: TRBJ1-1
size: -
V: TRBV6-5
D: -
DNA: TGTGCCAGCTGCAGGGTTCGGAACACTGAAGCTTTCTTT
CDR3: CASCRVRNTEAFF

J: TRBJ1-5
size: -
V: TRBV2
D: TRBD1
DNA: TGTGCCAGCAGTGGCAGGGGGGATCAGCCCCAGCATTTT
CDR3: CASSGRGDQPQHF

J: TRBJ2-1
size: -
V: TRBV27
D: TRBD1
DNA: TGTGCCAGCAGATCCGGGACAGGGGGCTACAATGAGCAGTTCTTC
CDR3: CASRSGTGGYNEQFF

J: TRBJ1-2
size: -
V: TRBV18
D: TRBD1
DNA: TGTGCCAGCTCACTCCCGGGACAGGGGAATCGGGTCACCTTC
CDR3: CASSLPGQGNRVTF

J: TRBJ1-5
size: -
V: TRBV2
D: -
DNA: TGTGCCAGCAGCAGGGAATATAGCAATCAGCCCCAGCATTTT
CDR3: CASSREYSNQPQHF

J: TRBJ2-7
size: -
V: TRBV7-2
D: -
DNA: TGTGCCAGCAGCCCGGGGGACTTCTCCTACGAGCAGTACTTC
CDR3: CASSPGDFSYEQYF

J: TRBJ2-3
size: few
V: TRBV6-6
D: -
DNA: TGTGCCAGCAGTTACTCACTCGCTAGCACAGATACGCAGTATTTT
CDR3: CASSYSLASTDTQYF

J: TRBJ1-5
size: few
V: TRBV28
D: TRBD1
DNA: TGTGCCAGCAGCCCCCCGGGACAGAATCAGCCCCAGCATTTT
CDR3: CASSPPGQNQPQHF

J: TRBJ1-4
size: -
V: TRBV5-1
D: TRBD1
DNA: TGCGCCAGCAGCTTGAGGGACAGCTCAAGGGGTGAAAAACTGTTTTTT
CDR3: CASSLRDSSRGEKLFF

J: TRBJ2-3
size: few
V: TRBV6-5
D: -
DNA: TGTGCCAGCAGGCCCACAGGTGACCGCACAGATACGCAGTATTTT
CDR3: CASRPTGDRTDTQYF

J: TRBJ1-2
size: -
V: TRBV6-6
D: -
DNA: TGTGCCAGCAGCCTGTTTACGACGAGGGATGGCTACACCTTC
CDR3: CASSLFTTRDGYTF

J: TRBJ2-7
size: -
V: TRBV7-8
D: -
DNA: TGTGCCAGCAGCCTCGGACAGTACGAGCAGTACTTC
CDR3: CASSLGQYEQYF

J: TRBJ1-6
size: few
V: TRBV5-1
D: -
DNA: TGCGCCAGCAGCTTGGGAGATGAGGGTTCACCCCTCCACTTT
CDR3: CASSLGDEGSPLHF

J: TRBJ1-2
size: -
V: TRBV5-1
D: TRBD1
DNA: TGCGCCAGCAGCTCCCGGACAGGGGCAAACTATGGCTACACCTTC
CDR3: CASSSRTGANYGYTF

J: TRBJ2-5
size: -
V: TRBV7-8
D: TRBD1
DNA: TGTGCCAGCAGCTCGGACAGGGGAGAGACCCAGTACTTC
CDR3: CASSSDRGETQYF

J: TRBJ2-7
size: -
V: TRBV27
D: -
DNA: TGTGCCATCGGTCGATCCTACGAGCAGTACTTC
CDR3: CAIGRSYEQYF

J: TRBJ1-1
size: few
V: TRBV15
D: TRBD1
DNA: TGTGCCACCAGCTCCGGAAGGGGGCAGGACACTGAAGCTTTCTTT
CDR3: CATSSGRGQDTEAFF

J: TRBJ1-2
size: -
V: TRBV27
D: -
DNA: TGTGCCAGCAGGTTGGGAGTTGGGAATTATGGCTACACCTTC
CDR3: CASRLGVGNYGYTF

J: TRBJ2-2
size: few
V: TRBV7-9
D: -
DNA: TGTGCCAGCAGCTTGCGGCAGGGATACACCGGGGAGCTGTTTTTT
CDR3: CASSLRQGYTGELFF

J: TRBJ1-5
size: -
V: TRBV28
D: -
DNA: TGTGCCAGCAGTTTAGGGGTGGGAGGAAGCAATCAGCCCCAGCATTTT
CDR3: CASSLGVGGSNQPQHF

J: TRBJ2-5
size: few
V: TRBV28
D: TRBD1
DNA: TGTGCCAGCAGTTCGCCGGGACAGGAAAAAGAGACCCAGTACTTC
CDR3: CASSSPGQEKETQYF

J: TRBJ1-2
size: once
V: TRBV11-2
D: -
DNA: TGTGCCAGCAGCTTAAGTGGAGGGGGCTACACCTTC
CDR3: CASSLSGGGYTF

J: TRBJ2-1
size: few
V: TRBV2
D: -
DNA: TGTGCCAGCAGTCCCAGGTACAATGAGCAGTTCTTC
CDR3: CASSPRYNEQFF

J: TRBJ1-1
size: -
V: TRBV18
D: TRBD1
DNA: TGTGCCAGCTCTCGGGACAGGGGAAGATTGAACACTGAAGCTTTCTTT
CDR3: CASSRDRGRLNTEAFF

J: TRBJ2-5
size: few
V: TRBV2
D: TRBD2
DNA: TGTGCCAGCAAGACTAGCGGTTTGGTAGAGACCCAGTACTTC
CDR3: CASKTSGLVETQYF

J: TRBJ2-7
size: -
V: TRBV6-5
D: -
DNA: TGTGCCAGCAGTTTTACAAGAAACTACGAGCAGTACTTC
CDR3: CASSFTRNYEQYF

J: TRBJ2-3
size: few
V: TRBV7-2
D: TRBD1
DNA: TGTGCCAGCAGCTTAGCTACAGGGGCAGATACGCAGTATTTT
CDR3: CASSLATGADTQYF

J: TRBJ1-5
size: few
V: TRBV4-1
D: -
DNA: TGCGCCAGCAGCCAAGTCTCAACGCGGGTTTTAGGTCAGCCCCAGCATTTT
CDR3: CASSQVSTRVLGQPQHF

J: TRBJ1-1
size: few
V: TRBV2
D: -
DNA: TGTGCCAGCAGTGATTGGGGGCGGAGGAGCACTGAAGCTTTCTTT
CDR3: CASSDWGRRSTEAFF

J: TRBJ2-7
size: few
V: TRBV5-1
D: TRBD2
DNA: TGCGCCAGCAGCTTGAGAACTAGCGGGGAGACCTACGAGCAGTACTTC
CDR3: CASSLRTSGETYEQYF

J: TRBJ1-3
size: -
V: TRBV7-9
D: -
DNA: TGTGCCAGCAGCCCTAATACGCCACCCGGAAACACCATATATTTT
CDR3: CASSPNTPPGNTIYF

J: TRBJ1-4
size: -
V: TRBV5-1
D: TRBD1
DNA: TGCGCCAGCAGCCCGGGACAGCTACGGAATGAAAAACTGTTTTTT
CDR3: CASSPGQLRNEKLFF

J: TRBJ2-1
size: -
V: TRBV15
D: -
DNA: TGTGCCACCAGCAGAGAAAGAAGCGTTTCCTACAATGAGCAGTTCTTC
CDR3: CATSRERSVSYNEQFF

J: TRBJ2-1
size: few
V: TRBV7-3
D: -
DNA: TGTGCCAGCAGCAAACAGGGAATCGTGGGCAATGAGCAGTTCTTC
CDR3: CASSKQGIVGNEQFF

J: TRBJ2-3
size: few
V: TRBV6-4
D: -
DNA: TGTGCCAGCAGTGACTCTCGGGCAGGGAAGGGTACGCAGTATTTT
CDR3: CASSDSRAGKGTQYF

J: TRBJ2-7
size: -
V: TRBV19
D: -
DNA: TGTGCCAGTAGTATTAGCCCGGGGACACCCTCCTACGAGCAGTACTTC
CDR3: CASSISPGTPSYEQYF

J: TRBJ1-1
size: few
V: TRBV7-2
D: TRBD1
DNA: TGTGCCAGCAGAGACAGGGGGCAAGTAAACACTGAAGCTTTCTTT
CDR3: CASRDRGQVNTEAFF

J: TRBJ2-7
size: few
V: TRBV10-3
D: TRBD1
DNA: TGTGCCATCAACCTCGGACAGGGAGAGGAGCAGTACTTC
CDR3: CAINLGQGEEQYF

J: TRBJ2-1
size: few
V: TRBV28
D: TRBD1
DNA: TGTGCCAGCAGTTCAACCGGGACAGGAGGCAATGAGCAGTTCTTC
CDR3: CASSSTGTGGNEQFF

J: TRBJ2-7
size: few
V: TRBV7-8
D: TRBD1
DNA: TGTGCCAGCAGCTTAATAATTGGGGGGGACAGGGTCCCCTCTCCCTACGAGCAGTACTTC
CDR3: CASSLIIGGDRVPSPYEQYF

J: TRBJ2-7
size: many
V: TRBV28
D: -
DNA: TGTGCCAGCGGTGACAGCCACCCTTACTACGAGCAGTACTTC
CDR3: CASGDSHPYYEQYF

J: TRBJ2-1
size: -
V: TRBV7-9
D: -
DNA: TGTGCCAGCAGCTTAATATCATATGGCAGGGTGAGAGAGCAGTTCTTC
CDR3: CASSLISYGRVREQFF

J: TRBJ2-7
size: -
V: TRBV10-3
D: -
DNA: TGTGCCATCAGTGGGTCGGTCAAGGCGGGCCAAGCCTACGAGCAGTACTTC
CDR3: CAISGSVKAGQAYEQYF

J: TRBJ1-2
size: -
V: TRBV6-5
D: -
DNA: TGTGCCAGCAGTTTATCCAGGGGATTCGGAGGTGGCTACACCTTC
CDR3: CASSLSRGFGGGYTF

J: TRBJ1-2
size: few
V: TRBV18
D: TRBD1
DNA: TGTGCCAGCCGAAAAGGACAGGGTTCATCCTATGGCTACACCTTC
CDR3: CASRKGQGSSYGYTF